The source of this T cell receptor (beta chain) is a study of T cell responses to AZD1222 COVID-19 vaccine. This CDR3 is built from 14 residues. The ends were cut back, 7 bases at V and 2 bases at J, with 15 bases in the middle. Germline V CDR1 and CDR2: LGHNT, FRNRAP. Comment on this clone: The antigen remains undetermined.

Data came from immunoSEQ multiplex PCR; TCRdb stores just in-frame clones and leaves some out. The sample carries roughly 140,000 clones, around 85% recorded once. Whole-study findings and limits: A mostly white British donor set with more females was recruited, and clonal diversity was possibly underestimated. Just a handful of people given AZD1222 tested seropositive at baseline. Unmutated variant regions are reportedly targeted by nearly half of spike-specific TCRs.

The TCR was taken from an adult who had recovered from COVID-19. The sample in question was peripheral blood, obtained after recovery from COVID-19. V is TRBV12-5 and J is TRBJ2-7; D might be TRBD2 (6 bases). CDR3 residues: CASARDFPAYEQYF. CDR3 nucleotides: TGTGCTAGTGCTCGGGACTTCCCGGCCTACGAGCAGTACTTC.